These T cell receptor beta chains were read from a single sample in a study of T cell repertoires in cytomegalovirus infection. TCRdb independently ran MiXCR on the reads; one entry per CDR3 protein. Of roughly 600,000 distinct CDR3 sequences detected, roughly 26% appear once; the ten largest clones hold around 8%. The sequencing sample was made of CD8+ T cells from PBMCs. The receptors here all came from a human donor in good health (CMV status not recorded). Some clones in this sample may be carry-over from other donors' samples. Each CDR3 is given with its conserved first and last residue. Each record gives: clone size, J gene, D gene, V gene, CDR3 DNA, CDR3 protein. The D gene is left open where the match is weak. Clone sizes are given selectively: once, few, many, or a class where the clone is expanded.

abundance: -; j_gene: TRBJ2-1; d_gene: -; v_gene: TRBV6-5; CDR3nt: TGTGCCAGCAGCTTAATACAGAACAATGAGCAGTTCTTC; CDR3aa: CASSLIQNNEQFF
abundance: -; j_gene: TRBJ1-2; d_gene: TRBD1; v_gene: TRBV28; CDR3nt: TGTGCCAGCAGCCTACACCACAGGGGAGGCAACTATGGCTACACCTTC; CDR3aa: CASSLHHRGGNYGYTF
abundance: few; j_gene: TRBJ2-1; d_gene: -; v_gene: TRBV6-5; CDR3nt: TGTGCCAGCAGGGGGGCTGGGGGGGGGACCTACAATGAGCAGTTCTTC; CDR3aa: CASRGAGGGTYNEQFF
abundance: many; j_gene: TRBJ2-7; d_gene: TRBD2; v_gene: TRBV7-2; CDR3nt: TGTGCCAGCAGCCCCCCTCAAAGGGACTACAACTACGAGCAGTACTTC; CDR3aa: CASSPPQRDYNYEQYF
abundance: many; j_gene: TRBJ1-5; d_gene: -; v_gene: TRBV7-4; CDR3nt: TGTGCCAGCAGCCAAACAGGGAATGGGAATCAGCCCCAGCATTTT; CDR3aa: CASSQTGNGNQPQHF
abundance: -; j_gene: TRBJ2-1; d_gene: TRBD2; v_gene: TRBV5-1; CDR3nt: TGCGCCAGCTTCCCGGCTAGCGGGGGGCACTACAATGAGCAGTTCTTC; CDR3aa: CASFPASGGHYNEQFF
abundance: many; j_gene: TRBJ2-1; d_gene: TRBD1; v_gene: TRBV7-6; CDR3nt: TGTGCCAGCAGCCCTCCGACAGGGGAGAGGAATGAGCAGTTCTTC; CDR3aa: CASSPPTGERNEQFF
abundance: -; j_gene: TRBJ1-5; d_gene: TRBD1; v_gene: TRBV24-1; CDR3nt: TGTGCCACCAGTGCAGGGGGCCGACAGCTCCAGCATTTT; CDR3aa: CATSAGGRQLQHF
abundance: many; j_gene: TRBJ2-7; d_gene: TRBD2; v_gene: TRBV7-8; CDR3nt: TGTGCCAGCAGCCCCCCCTCGGGACTAGCGGGGGGGGGCCACGAGCAGTACTTC; CDR3aa: CASSPPSGLAGGGHEQYF
abundance: few; j_gene: TRBJ1-2; d_gene: -; v_gene: TRBV6-6; CDR3nt: TGTGCCAGCAGTTTGGAATTAGGTCAAGCTAACTATGGCTACACCTTC; CDR3aa: CASSLELGQANYGYTF
abundance: -; j_gene: TRBJ1-1; d_gene: TRBD1; v_gene: TRBV6-2/TRBV6-3; CDR3nt: TGTGCCAGCAGTATGGACAGGGTGCTAAAACCGGGGATAGAGAACACTGAAGCTTTCTTT; CDR3aa: CASSMDRVLKPGIENTEAFF
abundance: many; j_gene: TRBJ2-5; d_gene: -; v_gene: TRBV7-9; CDR3nt: TGTGCCAGCAGCCTCGACAGGGAGACCCAGTACTTC; CDR3aa: CASSLDRETQYF
abundance: -; j_gene: TRBJ2-3; d_gene: TRBD2; v_gene: TRBV7-3; CDR3nt: TGTGCCAGCAGCCCCGGACTAGACGGGCTTGGAACAGATACGCAGTATTTT; CDR3aa: CASSPGLDGLGTDTQYF
abundance: many; j_gene: TRBJ2-5; d_gene: TRBD2; v_gene: TRBV7-2; CDR3nt: TGTGCCAGCAGCCGCGCCAGCGGGGGCCCCCAAGAGACCCAGTACTTC; CDR3aa: CASSRASGGPQETQYF
abundance: few; j_gene: TRBJ1-1; d_gene: -; v_gene: TRBV12-3/TRBV12-4; CDR3nt: TGTGCCAGCAGGCCCGGGCCATCAAACACTGAAGCTTTCTTT; CDR3aa: CASRPGPSNTEAFF
abundance: few; j_gene: TRBJ2-2; d_gene: TRBD1; v_gene: TRBV14; CDR3nt: TGTGCCAGCAGCCAAGTCGAGACAGGGCTCCCCGGGGAGCTGTTTTTT; CDR3aa: CASSQVETGLPGELFF
abundance: many; j_gene: TRBJ1-1; d_gene: -; v_gene: TRBV6-6; CDR3nt: TGTGCCAGCATTGGGGGGACATACATGAACACTGAAGCTTTCTTT; CDR3aa: CASIGGTYMNTEAFF
abundance: -; j_gene: TRBJ2-2; d_gene: TRBD1; v_gene: TRBV6-6; CDR3nt: TGTGCCAGCGATGGCTCGGGACAGGGGTTAAGGACCGGGGAGCTGTTTTTT; CDR3aa: CASDGSGQGLRTGELFF
abundance: few; j_gene: TRBJ1-5; d_gene: -; v_gene: TRBV20-1; CDR3nt: TGCAGTGCTAGAAGGCAGGGTGATCAGCCCCAGCATTTT; CDR3aa: CSARRQGDQPQHF
abundance: -; j_gene: TRBJ2-5; d_gene: TRBD2; v_gene: TRBV20-1; CDR3nt: TGCAGTGCTAGATCCCGGGGGGGAACGGTAGGAGAGACCCAGTACTTC; CDR3aa: CSARSRGGTVGETQYF
abundance: once; j_gene: TRBJ1-4; d_gene: -; v_gene: TRBV7-9; CDR3nt: TGTGCCAGCAGCCCAGATCCAAGTACATTCGGTGAAAAACTGTTTTTT; CDR3aa: CASSPDPSTFGEKLFF
abundance: few; j_gene: TRBJ2-7; d_gene: TRBD2; v_gene: TRBV7-2; CDR3nt: TGTGCCAGCAGCCCCCCCCCCCTAGCGGGGGGCTACTACGAGCAGTACTTC; CDR3aa: CASSPPPLAGGYYEQYF
abundance: -; j_gene: TRBJ2-3; d_gene: TRBD2; v_gene: TRBV15; CDR3nt: TGTGCCACCAGCAGAGAAAGAGCGGGGACTAGCACAGATACGCAGTATTTT; CDR3aa: CATSRERAGTSTDTQYF
abundance: few; j_gene: TRBJ2-4; d_gene: -; v_gene: TRBV11-1; CDR3nt: TGTGCCAGCAGCTTGGAGCTAAGCAAAAACATTCAGTACTTC; CDR3aa: CASSLELSKNIQYF
abundance: -; j_gene: TRBJ1-4; d_gene: -; v_gene: TRBV24-1; CDR3nt: TGTGCCACCAGTGAACAGGACAGCAATGAAAAACTGTTTTTT; CDR3aa: CATSEQDSNEKLFF
abundance: -; j_gene: TRBJ1-1; d_gene: TRBD1; v_gene: TRBV14; CDR3nt: TGTGCCAGCAGCCAAGTGTTGTCAGGGGGGACTGAAGCTTTCTTT; CDR3aa: CASSQVLSGGTEAFF
abundance: -; j_gene: TRBJ2-5; d_gene: -; v_gene: TRBV28; CDR3nt: TGTGCCAGCAGGCCCGGAACCATTGGGGAGACCCAGTACTTC; CDR3aa: CASRPGTIGETQYF
abundance: few; j_gene: TRBJ1-1; d_gene: -; v_gene: TRBV20-1; CDR3nt: TGCAGTGCTACCTTTTTCGGGAACACTGAAGCTTTCTTT; CDR3aa: CSATFFGNTEAFF
abundance: few; j_gene: TRBJ2-1; d_gene: TRBD2; v_gene: TRBV20-1; CDR3nt: TGCAGTGCTAGAGATTTTGGACTAGCGGGGGGCCCGGAGCAGTTCTTC; CDR3aa: CSARDFGLAGGPEQFF
abundance: -; j_gene: TRBJ2-3; d_gene: -; v_gene: TRBV11-2; CDR3nt: TGTGCCAGCAGCAAATACAGGGTAGATACGCAGTATTTT; CDR3aa: CASSKYRVDTQYF
abundance: -; j_gene: TRBJ1-1; d_gene: -; v_gene: TRBV6-2/TRBV6-3; CDR3nt: TGTGCCAGCAGTTACTCGAGAGACGGGAACACTGAAGCTTTCTTT; CDR3aa: CASSYSRDGNTEAFF
abundance: -; j_gene: TRBJ2-1; d_gene: -; v_gene: TRBV29-1; CDR3nt: TGCAGCGTTCGGACACCTATATCCTACAATGAGCAGTTCTTC; CDR3aa: CSVRTPISYNEQFF
abundance: -; j_gene: TRBJ1-2; d_gene: -; v_gene: TRBV7-9; CDR3nt: TGTGCCAGCAGCTTAGATTATTTGTTCAACTATGGCTACACCTTC; CDR3aa: CASSLDYLFNYGYTF
abundance: -; j_gene: TRBJ2-1; d_gene: -; v_gene: TRBV19; CDR3nt: TGTGCCAGTGGGACGGACGCCTACAATGAGCAGTTCTTC; CDR3aa: CASGTDAYNEQFF
abundance: many; j_gene: TRBJ1-1; d_gene: TRBD1; v_gene: TRBV4-1; CDR3nt: TGTGCCAGCAGCCAGGGGGGGAACACTGAAGCTTTCTTT; CDR3aa: CASSQGGNTEAFF
abundance: many; j_gene: TRBJ2-1; d_gene: -; v_gene: TRBV28; CDR3nt: TGTGCCAGCAACACGATGAGGACCTACAATGAGCAGTTCTTC; CDR3aa: CASNTMRTYNEQFF
abundance: -; j_gene: TRBJ2-5; d_gene: TRBD2; v_gene: TRBV6-5; CDR3nt: TGTGCCAGCAGTTACCTTGGGGCGGGGGACCCCACACGGACCCAGTACTTC; CDR3aa: CASSYLGAGDPTRTQYF
abundance: once; j_gene: TRBJ2-7; d_gene: -; v_gene: TRBV7-9; CDR3nt: TGTGCCAGCAGCTCCCCAAACACCGGGGACGAGCAGTACTTC; CDR3aa: CASSSPNTGDEQYF
abundance: -; j_gene: TRBJ1-1; d_gene: -; v_gene: TRBV4-2; CDR3nt: TGTGCCAGCAGTCCCACCCGCCAGGGGCGGACTGAAGCTTTCTTT; CDR3aa: CASSPTRQGRTEAFF
abundance: -; j_gene: TRBJ2-7; d_gene: TRBD1; v_gene: TRBV6-6; CDR3nt: TGTGCCAGCAGTTCAGACAGGGGGCATGACGAGCAGTACTTC; CDR3aa: CASSSDRGHDEQYF
abundance: -; j_gene: TRBJ2-4; d_gene: -; v_gene: TRBV29-1; CDR3nt: TGCAGCGGCCTTGGTCGTATTCAGTACTTC; CDR3aa: CSGLGRIQYF
abundance: once; j_gene: TRBJ2-1; d_gene: TRBD2; v_gene: TRBV2; CDR3nt: TGTGCCAGCAGAGACCCGGGACTAGCGAATGAGCAGTTCTTC; CDR3aa: CASRDPGLANEQFF
abundance: -; j_gene: TRBJ2-5; d_gene: -; v_gene: TRBV7-9; CDR3nt: TGTGCCAGCAGCTTAGTGGCAGTCCAAGAGACCCAGTACTTC; CDR3aa: CASSLVAVQETQYF
abundance: -; j_gene: TRBJ2-3; d_gene: TRBD2; v_gene: TRBV4-1; CDR3nt: TGCGCCAGCAGCCAAGAACCAGGACTAGCGGGCGGCACAGATACGCAGTATTTT; CDR3aa: CASSQEPGLAGGTDTQYF
abundance: -; j_gene: TRBJ2-3; d_gene: -; v_gene: TRBV19; CDR3nt: TGTGCCAGTAGTATTAGCAAGGATACGCAGTATTTT; CDR3aa: CASSISKDTQYF
abundance: many; j_gene: TRBJ2-4; d_gene: -; v_gene: TRBV6-5; CDR3nt: TGTGCCAGCTCAGTCTCCCCCGGGGGAAAGGGCGAAAAGTACTTC; CDR3aa: CASSVSPGGKGEKYF
abundance: -; j_gene: TRBJ2-1; d_gene: TRBD1; v_gene: TRBV20-1; CDR3nt: TGCAGTCCAAGACAGGGTGAAGGTGGTTTCGAGCAGTTCTTC; CDR3aa: CSPRQGEGGFEQFF
abundance: few; j_gene: TRBJ2-1; d_gene: -; v_gene: TRBV12-3/TRBV12-4; CDR3nt: TGTGCCAGCAGTTCCCCGGGCGGTAGGTCCTACAATGAGCAGTTCTTC; CDR3aa: CASSSPGGRSYNEQFF
abundance: few; j_gene: TRBJ2-5; d_gene: TRBD1; v_gene: TRBV20-1; CDR3nt: TGCAGTGCAACCGACAGGGGCTTCGAGCCTCAAGAGACCCAGTACTTC; CDR3aa: CSATDRGFEPQETQYF
abundance: -; j_gene: TRBJ1-6; d_gene: -; v_gene: TRBV15; CDR3nt: TGTGCCACCAGCAGAGTCGGAGGCGGCTTTTTAAATTCACCCCTCCACTTT; CDR3aa: CATSRVGGGFLNSPLHF
abundance: many; j_gene: TRBJ2-2; d_gene: TRBD2; v_gene: TRBV7-8; CDR3nt: TGTGCCAGCAGCTTACCCAGACTAGCGGAAAACACCGGGGAGCTGTTTTTT; CDR3aa: CASSLPRLAENTGELFF
abundance: -; j_gene: TRBJ1-1; d_gene: -; v_gene: TRBV6-2/TRBV6-3; CDR3nt: TGTGCCAGCAGTAACGACTGGATGAACACTGAAGCTTTCTTT; CDR3aa: CASSNDWMNTEAFF
abundance: once; j_gene: TRBJ2-1; d_gene: TRBD2; v_gene: TRBV9; CDR3nt: TGTGCCAGCAGCGTAGATGAGCGGGGGAGCTCCTACAATGAGCAGTTCTTC; CDR3aa: CASSVDERGSSYNEQFF
abundance: many; j_gene: TRBJ2-7; d_gene: -; v_gene: TRBV7-9; CDR3nt: TGTGCCAGCAGCTCCCCGACCGGTTTAGAGCAGTACTTC; CDR3aa: CASSSPTGLEQYF
abundance: few; j_gene: TRBJ1-1; d_gene: -; v_gene: TRBV29-1; CDR3nt: TGCAGCGTAAAACAGGGATCCCCTGAAGCTTTCTTT; CDR3aa: CSVKQGSPEAFF
abundance: -; j_gene: TRBJ2-4; d_gene: TRBD2; v_gene: TRBV5-6; CDR3nt: TGTGCCAGCAGCTTGCTTAGCGGGAGGGCGTACGAGAACATTCAGTACTTC; CDR3aa: CASSLLSGRAYENIQYF
abundance: many; j_gene: TRBJ2-2; d_gene: -; v_gene: TRBV7-6; CDR3nt: TGTGCCAGCATTTCGAACACCGGGGAGCTGTTTTTT; CDR3aa: CASISNTGELFF
abundance: few; j_gene: TRBJ1-1; d_gene: TRBD1; v_gene: TRBV28; CDR3nt: TGTGCCAGCAGTATAAAGAGCGGACAGGCCCCCACTGAAGCTTTCTTT; CDR3aa: CASSIKSGQAPTEAFF
abundance: -; j_gene: TRBJ1-5; d_gene: -; v_gene: TRBV20-1; CDR3nt: TGCAGTGCTAGAGATCGGGCCGGGAGGGGTCAGCCCCAGCATTTT; CDR3aa: CSARDRAGRGQPQHF
abundance: few; j_gene: TRBJ1-1; d_gene: TRBD1; v_gene: TRBV29-1; CDR3nt: TGCAGCGTGGCCCCGGACAGGGGAATGAACACTGAAGCTTTCTTT; CDR3aa: CSVAPDRGMNTEAFF